The clone carrying this T cell receptor (beta chain) appeared a few times. Its antigen is as yet unknown. These data come from a study of CD8 T cells in ankylosing spondylitis. Broader study findings: From matched ankylosing spondylitis synovial fluid, disease-linked clones were reportedly recovered at significantly enriched levels. Ankylosing spondylitis blood appeared to be characterized by a TCR beta motif of several highly homologous variants.

TCRdb reprocessed the 5' RACE reads with MiXCR, giving one entry per CDR3 protein. The sample gives 670,000 or so distinct CDR3 sequences, 19% of which show up once; about a fifth is in the top ten. The CDR3 contains 17 residues. J gave up 0 bases and V 5 bases, and 11 bases lay outside the gene matches. From germline, CDR1 is SGHVS and CDR2 FQNEAQ. The sample taken for sequencing was blood, either unsorted or a sorted T cell fraction (not recorded which). The sequence came from a male donor with ankylosing spondylitis. This chain connects TRBV7-8 to TRBJ1-2; 8 bases align to TRBD1. Here the CDR3 DNA reads TGTGCCAGCAGCCCCCAGGACAGGGAGTTTCCTAACTATGGCTACACCTTC. Translation gives CASSPQDREFPNYGYTF.